These 3 T cell receptor beta chains share one sample of origin, sequenced in a study of T-cell memory formation after mild COVID-19. TCRdb re-derived calls from the 5' RACE reads in MiXCR, one entry per CDR3 protein. In the table there are roughly 150,000 distinct CDR3 sequences, approximately 26% of which are singletons. The sample comprised PBMCs or a T cell subset sorted from them (not recorded which). All receptors come from an adult woman who had mild COVID-19 (a few samples of this study predate the infection). Cell type and time point are not known.

The V call is TRBV5-6, the J call TRBJ1-6; D might be TRBD1 (6 bases). Trimming cost V 4 bases and J 10 bases, with 12 bases left between them. Per the germline V gene, CDR1 is SGHDT and CDR2 is YYEEEE. This CDR3 has 13 residues. As DNA, the CDR3 is TGTGCCAGCAGCGAAGGGACACAGTCACCCCTCCACTTT. Translation gives CASSEGTQSPLHF.

This clonotype was observed a handful of times. This chain links TRBV7-3 with TRBJ2-1; perhaps TRBD2 as D (5 bases). From germline, CDR1 is SGHTA and CDR2 FQGTGA. Trimming removed 2 bases at V and 8 bases at J, with 19 bases between. The CDR3 runs to 16 residues. CDR3 nucleotide sequence: TGTGCCAGCAGCTTAGGAGCGGCTAGCCAAGGGTATGAGCAGTTCTTC. As protein: CASSLGAASQGYEQFF. Together with reference TRBV7-3 and TRBJ2-1, the CDR3 gives the full variable domain: GAGVSQTPSNKVTEKGKYVELRCDPISGHTALYWYRQSLGQGPEFLIYFQGTGAADDSGLPNDRFFAVRPEGSVSTLKIQRTERGDSAVYLCASSLGAASQGYEQFFGPGTRLTVL.

The chain recombines TRBV3-1 with TRBJ1-5; D is undetermined. The CDR3 extends over 14 amino acids. V lost 0 bases, J lost 7 bases, and 10 bases lay in between. CDR1 is LGHDT, CDR2 YNNKEL, per germline (reference sequence). As DNA, the CDR3 is TGTGCCAGCAGCCAAGATTTAGGAGGGCAGCCCCAGCATTTT. Protein sequence: CASSQDLGGQPQHF.